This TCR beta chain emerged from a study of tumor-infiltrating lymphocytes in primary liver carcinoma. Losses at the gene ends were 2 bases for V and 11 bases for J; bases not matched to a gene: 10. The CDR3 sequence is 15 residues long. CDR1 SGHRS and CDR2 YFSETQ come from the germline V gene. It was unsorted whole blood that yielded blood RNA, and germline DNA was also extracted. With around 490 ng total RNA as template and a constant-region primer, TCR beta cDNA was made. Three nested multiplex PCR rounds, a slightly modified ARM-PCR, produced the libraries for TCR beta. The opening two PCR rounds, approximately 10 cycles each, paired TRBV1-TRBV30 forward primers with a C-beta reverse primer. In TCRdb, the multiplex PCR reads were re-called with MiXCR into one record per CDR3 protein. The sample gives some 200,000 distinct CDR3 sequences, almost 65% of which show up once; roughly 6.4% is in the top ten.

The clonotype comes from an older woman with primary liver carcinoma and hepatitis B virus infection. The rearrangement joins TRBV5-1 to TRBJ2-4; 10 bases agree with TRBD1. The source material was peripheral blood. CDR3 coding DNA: TGCGCCAGCAGCTTAGATGGACAGGGGGTGAACTTTCAGTACTTC. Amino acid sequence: CASSLDGQGVNFQYF.